Listed below are T cell receptor beta chains from one sample, sequenced in a study of response to subunit inactivated influenza vaccine. TCRdb reprocessed the RT-PCR reads via MiXCR and lists one record per CDR3 protein. The sample gives hundreds of thousands of distinct CDR3 sequences, around 8% of which show up once; 13% is in the top ten. The sequences come from PBMCs from blood, collected roughly 24 months after vaccination. The receptor set was obtained from a man between 50 and 70 years old who received an inactivated influenza vaccine. The CDR3 runs from the conserved cysteine through the conserved F or W. The D gene is left open where the match is weak. Clone sizes are given selectively: once, few, many, or a class where the clone is expanded.

d_call,j_call,clone_size,v_call,cdr3_length,cdr3_aa,cdr3_nt
TRBD1,TRBJ1-2,many,TRBV24-1,14,CATAPGTGVTGYTF,TGTGCCACTGCTCCCGGGACAGGGGTAACTGGCTACACCTTC
TRBD2,TRBJ2-7,many,TRBV5-5,18,CASSTTSGGNLFSYEQYF,TGTGCCAGCAGCACAACTAGCGGGGGGAACTTATTCTCCTACGAGCAGTACTTC
TRBD2,TRBJ2-3,-,TRBV29-1,16,CSVTRTSGTSTDTQYF,TGCAGCGTTACCCGAACTAGCGGGACTAGCACAGATACGCAGTATTTT
TRBD2,TRBJ2-3,-,TRBV6-1,15,CASSVIAGGADTQYF,TGTGCCAGCAGTGTGATAGCGGGGGGAGCAGATACGCAGTATTTT
-,TRBJ2-7,many,TRBV11-1,15,CASSSRTSRGYEQYF,TGTGCCAGCAGTTCTAGGACATCCCGAGGCTACGAGCAGTACTTC
TRBD1,TRBJ2-3,many,TRBV12-3/TRBV12-4,13,CASRSTGADTQYF,TGTGCCAGCAGATCGACAGGGGCCGATACGCAGTATTTT
-,TRBJ1-5,-,TRBV12-3/TRBV12-4,13,CASVMSMGQPQHF,TGTGCCAGCGTCATGAGCATGGGTCAGCCCCAGCATTTT
TRBD2,TRBJ2-2,few,TRBV20-1,16,CSARFRLAANTGELFF,TGCAGTGCTAGATTCAGACTAGCGGCGAACACCGGGGAGCTGTTTTTT
-,TRBJ2-2,-,TRBV3-1,15,CASSQVTVLNGELFF,TGTGCCAGCAGCCAAGTGACAGTCCTCAACGGGGAGCTGTTTTTT
-,TRBJ2-2,-,TRBV7-9,15,CASSAITGFTGELFF,TGTGCCAGCAGCGCTATAACAGGGTTCACCGGGGAGCTGTTTTTT
-,TRBJ2-7,few,TRBV19,13,CATGAYGVYEQYF,TGTGCCACAGGCGCCTACGGCGTCTACGAGCAGTACTTC
-,TRBJ1-6,-,TRBV20-1,14,CSASRGQDNSPLHF,TGCAGTGCTAGCCGTGGACAAGATAATTCACCCCTCCACTTT
-,TRBJ2-2,many,TRBV5-4,14,CASSFGDRLGELFF,TGTGCCAGCAGCTTCGGCGACAGGCTGGGGGAGCTGTTTTTT
-,TRBJ2-7,many,TRBV27,15,CASSLGGGGLYEQYF,TGTGCCAGCAGTTTAGGGGGAGGGGGCCTCTACGAGCAGTACTTC
-,TRBJ2-7,-,TRBV9,13,CASSVDGGYEQYF,TGTGCCAGCAGCGTAGACGGCGGCTACGAGCAGTACTTC
-,TRBJ2-1,-,TRBV10-3,14,CAISPRGGNNEQFF,TGTGCCATCAGTCCCCGGGGCGGGAACAATGAGCAGTTCTTC
TRBD2,TRBJ2-1,few,TRBV3-1,19,CASSFGLAGGHIIFNEQFF,TGTGCCAGCAGCTTTGGACTAGCGGGGGGGCATATCATTTTCAATGAGCAGTTCTTC
TRBD1,TRBJ2-3,few,TRBV10-3,13,CAIRGSETGTQYF,TGTGCCATCCGGGGATCGGAGACAGGGACGCAGTATTTT
-,TRBJ2-2,many,TRBV24-1,14,CATSDTRGTGELFF,TGTGCCACCAGTGATACCAGGGGTACCGGGGAGCTGTTTTTT